This T cell receptor beta chain was profiled in a study of T cell responses to AZD1222 COVID-19 vaccine. Comment on this clone: Its antigen is undetermined.

The protocol was immunoSEQ multiplex PCR, while the TCRdb copy is restricted to in-frame clones and leaves out a portion. The data show fewer than 150,000 clones, roughly 91% seen once. Trimming cost V 3 bases and J 0 bases, with 15 bases left between them. The CDR3 sequence is 15 residues long. Germline CDR1 is GTSNPN and CDR2 is SVGIG (reference sequence). Findings and caveats of the study: Unmutated variant regions reportedly attract nearly half of all spike-specific TCRs.

The sample here was peripheral blood, taken 28 days after the second AZD1222 dose. The TCR comes from an adult who received the AZD1222 COVID-19 vaccine. The J gene is TRBJ2-7, the V gene TRBV30, with D possibly called TRBD1 or TRBD2 (6 bases each). The CDR3 loop is CAWSQGGYSSYEQYF. Written as DNA, the CDR3 is TGTGCCTGGAGCCAAGGGGGGTATTCCTCCTACGAGCAGTACTTC.